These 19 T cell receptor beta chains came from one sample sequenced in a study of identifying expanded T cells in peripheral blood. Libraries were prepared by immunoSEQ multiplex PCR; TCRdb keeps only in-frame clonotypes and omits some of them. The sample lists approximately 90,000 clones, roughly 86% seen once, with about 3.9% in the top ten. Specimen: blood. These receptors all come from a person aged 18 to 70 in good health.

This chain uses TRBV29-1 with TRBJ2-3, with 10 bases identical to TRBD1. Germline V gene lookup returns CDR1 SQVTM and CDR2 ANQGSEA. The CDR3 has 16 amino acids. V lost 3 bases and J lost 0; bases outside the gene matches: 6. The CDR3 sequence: CSVDRGQGLSTDTQYF. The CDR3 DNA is TGCAGCGTTGATCGGGGACAGGGGCTGAGCACAGATACGCAGTATTTT.

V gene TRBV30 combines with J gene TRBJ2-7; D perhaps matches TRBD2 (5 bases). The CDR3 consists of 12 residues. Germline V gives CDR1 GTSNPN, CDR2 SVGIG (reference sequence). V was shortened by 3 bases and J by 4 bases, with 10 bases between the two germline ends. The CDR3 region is CAWSREGYEQYF. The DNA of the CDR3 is TGTGCCTGGAGCCGGGAAGGGTACGAGCAGTACTTC.

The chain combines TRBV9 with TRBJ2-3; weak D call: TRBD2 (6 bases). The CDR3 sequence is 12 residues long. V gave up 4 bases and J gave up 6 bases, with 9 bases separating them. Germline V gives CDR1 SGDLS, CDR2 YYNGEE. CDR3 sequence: CASSPSGDTQYF. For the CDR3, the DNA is TGTGCCAGCAGCCCCAGCGGGGATACGCAGTATTTT.

The CDR3 protein is CASRRENRGAYGYTF. In nucleotides, the CDR3 is TGTGCCAGCAGGAGGGAGAACAGGGGGGCCTATGGCTACACCTTC. The J gene is TRBJ1-2, the V gene TRBV6-1; 8 bases align to TRBD1. Germline V lookup: CDR1 MNHNS, CDR2 SASEGT. V shed 6 bases, J shed 4 bases, and the junction held 10 bases outside the gene matches. The CDR3 spans 15 residues.

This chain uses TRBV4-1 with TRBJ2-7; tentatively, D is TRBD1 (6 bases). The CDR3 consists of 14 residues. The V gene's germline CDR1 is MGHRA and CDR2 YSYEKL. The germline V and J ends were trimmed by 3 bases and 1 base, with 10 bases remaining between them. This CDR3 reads CASSHFRGSYEQYF. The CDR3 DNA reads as TGCGCCAGCAGCCACTTCAGGGGATCCTACGAGCAGTACTTC.

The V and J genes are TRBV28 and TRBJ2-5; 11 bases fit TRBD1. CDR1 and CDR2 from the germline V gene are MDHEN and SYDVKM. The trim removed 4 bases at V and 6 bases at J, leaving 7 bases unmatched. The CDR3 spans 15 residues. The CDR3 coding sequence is TGTGCCAGCAGTTCTACGGACAGGGGGCTAAAGACCCAGTACTTC. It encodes CASSSTDRGLKTQYF.

CDR3 residues: CASRRDPHTLNTEAFF. The CDR3 nucleotides are TGCGCCAGCAGAAGGGACCCACATACTTTGAACACTGAAGCTTTCTTT. The chain joins TRBV5-1 to TRBJ1-1, with D maybe TRBD1 (5 bases). Germline V gives CDR1 SGHRS, CDR2 YFSETQ. The V and J ends lost 5 bases and 0 bases respectively, with 17 bases between them. The CDR3 extends over 16 amino acids.

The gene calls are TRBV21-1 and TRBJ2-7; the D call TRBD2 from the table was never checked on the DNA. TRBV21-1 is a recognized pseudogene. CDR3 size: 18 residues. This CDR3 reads CASSKPLPGLYGLAEQYF. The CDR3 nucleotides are TGTGCCAGCAGCAAACCTCTCCCGGGACTCTACGGACTAGCGGAGCAGTACTTC.

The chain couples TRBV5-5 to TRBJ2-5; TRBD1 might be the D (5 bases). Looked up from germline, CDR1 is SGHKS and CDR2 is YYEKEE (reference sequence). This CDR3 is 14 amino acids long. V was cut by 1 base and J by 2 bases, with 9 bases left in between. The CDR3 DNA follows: TGTGCCAGCAGCTTGCAGGCAGGGCAAGAGACCCAGTACTTC. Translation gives CASSLQAGQETQYF.

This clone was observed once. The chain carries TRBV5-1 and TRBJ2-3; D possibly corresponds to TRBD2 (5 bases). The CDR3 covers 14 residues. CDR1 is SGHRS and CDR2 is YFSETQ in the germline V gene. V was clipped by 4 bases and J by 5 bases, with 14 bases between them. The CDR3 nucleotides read TGCGCCAGCAGCCCGGGGTCCGGGTTAGATACGCAGTATTTT. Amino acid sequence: CASSPGSGLDTQYF.

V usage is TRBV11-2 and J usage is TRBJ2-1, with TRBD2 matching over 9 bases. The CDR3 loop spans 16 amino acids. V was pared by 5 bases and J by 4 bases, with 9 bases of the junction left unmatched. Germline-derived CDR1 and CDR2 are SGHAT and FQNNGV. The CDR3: CASSRLQTSGYNEQFF. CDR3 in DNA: TGTGCCAGCAGCCGGCTCCAGACTAGCGGATACAATGAGCAGTTCTTC.

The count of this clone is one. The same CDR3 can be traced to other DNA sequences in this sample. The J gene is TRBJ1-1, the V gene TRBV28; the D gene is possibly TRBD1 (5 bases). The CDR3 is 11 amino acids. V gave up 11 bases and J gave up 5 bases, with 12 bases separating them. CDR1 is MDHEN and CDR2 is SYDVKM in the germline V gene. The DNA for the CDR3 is TGTGCCGTCCAAAGGGGTACTGAAGCTTTCTTT. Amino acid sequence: CAVQRGTEAFF. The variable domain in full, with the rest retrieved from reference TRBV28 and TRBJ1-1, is DVKVTQSSRYLVKRTGEKVFLECVQDMDHENMFWYRQDPGLGLRLIYFSYDVKMKEKGDIPEGYSVSREKKERFSLILESASTNQTSMYLCAVQRGTEAFFGQGTRLTVV.

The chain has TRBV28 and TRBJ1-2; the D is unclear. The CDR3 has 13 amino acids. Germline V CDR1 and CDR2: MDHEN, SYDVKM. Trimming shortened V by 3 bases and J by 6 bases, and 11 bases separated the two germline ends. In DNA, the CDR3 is TGTGCCAGCAGTTTTTCGGGGAGTAATGGCTACACCTTC. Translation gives CASSFSGSNGYTF.

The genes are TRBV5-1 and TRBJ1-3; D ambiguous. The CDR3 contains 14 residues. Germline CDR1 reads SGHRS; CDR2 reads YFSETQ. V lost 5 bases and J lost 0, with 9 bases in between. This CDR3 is CASSLTVSGNTIYF. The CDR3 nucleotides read TGCGCCAGCAGTTTAACAGTCTCTGGAAACACCATATATTTT.

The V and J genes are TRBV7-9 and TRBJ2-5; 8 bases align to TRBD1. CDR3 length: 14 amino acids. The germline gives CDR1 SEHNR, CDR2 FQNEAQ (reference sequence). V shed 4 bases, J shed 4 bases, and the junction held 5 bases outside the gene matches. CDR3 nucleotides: TGTGCCAGCAGCTCAGCTCAGGGGGCAGAGACCCAGTACTTC. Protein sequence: CASSSAQGAETQYF.

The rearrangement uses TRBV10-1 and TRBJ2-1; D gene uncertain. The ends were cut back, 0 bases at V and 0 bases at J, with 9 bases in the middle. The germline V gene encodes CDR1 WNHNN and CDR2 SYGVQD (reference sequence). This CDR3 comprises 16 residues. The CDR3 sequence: CASSESSVISYNEQFF. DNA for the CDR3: TGCGCCAGCAGTGAGTCGAGCGTAATCTCCTACAATGAGCAGTTCTTC.

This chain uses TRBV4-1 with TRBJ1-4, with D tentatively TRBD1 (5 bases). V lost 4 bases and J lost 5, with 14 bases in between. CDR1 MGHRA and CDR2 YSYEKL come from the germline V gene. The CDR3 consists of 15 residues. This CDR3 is CASSPSGAGNEKLFF. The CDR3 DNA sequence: TGCGCCAGCAGCCCATCCGGGGCAGGGAATGAAAAACTGTTTTTT.

In nucleotides, the CDR3 is TGCGCCAGCAGCTTGGGCAGGGAGAGCCCTGAAGCTTTCTTT. Translating gives CASSLGRESPEAFF. The J gene is TRBJ1-1, the V gene TRBV5-1; D possibly corresponds to TRBD1 (5 bases). V lost 0 bases to trimming and J lost 6 bases, with 12 bases between them. The CDR3 loop spans 14 amino acids. Germline V CDR1 and CDR2: SGHRS, YFSETQ.

CDR3 region: CASSETGTSANEQYF. For the CDR3, the DNA is TGTGCCAGCAGCGAGACCGGGACTAGCGCAAACGAGCAGTACTTC. The chain links TRBV9 to TRBJ2-7, with 10 bases matching TRBD2. This CDR3 spans 15 amino acids. V lost 3 bases to trimming and J lost 5 bases; unmatched junction nucleotides: 8. Germline lookup yields CDR1 SGDLS and CDR2 YYNGEE.